This T cell receptor beta chain was captured in a study of cytomegalovirus exposure and HLA in healthy donors. Notes on this clone: The antigen remains unidentified.

Healthy people donating bone marrow made up the donors. The trim removed 4 bases at V and 7 bases at J, leaving 6 bases unmatched. The CDR3 contains 15 residues. Germline loops: CDR1 SGDLS, CDR2 YYNGEE. Primers: 60 Vbeta forward and 13 Jbeta reverse. Libraries were prepared by immunoSEQ multiplex PCR; TCRdb keeps only in-frame clonotypes and omits some of them. Of about 140,000 clones in the sample, more than 75% are singletons; the top ten hold about 3%. Study findings and constraints: Later analysis showed TCR association rates varying by HLA locus, highest for DRB1 and lowest for HLA-C. CMV serostatus was the sole immune exposure information available.

Sequencing input: PBMCs. The chain uses TRBV9 and TRBJ2-1, with TRBD2 matching over 12 bases. The source of this sequence is a female donor in good health and CMV-seronegative. This CDR3 is CASSLRLAGDNEQFF. The CDR3 nucleotides read TGTGCCAGCAGCCTCCGACTAGCGGGGGATAATGAGCAGTTCTTC.